The entry that follows covers one T cell receptor beta chain sequence. What it binds is not known. Clones were sequenced by immunoSEQ multiplex PCR, and TCRdb holds only the in-frame ones, with some missing. The sample holds 130,000 to 150,000 clones, under 95% seen once. This sample is part of a study of T cell responses to AZD1222 COVID-19 vaccine. Germline V gives CDR1 SGHTA, CDR2 FQGTGA. The CDR3 is 13 residues long. Trimming took 2 bases from V and 3 from J, leaving 7 bases between them. Study findings and constraints: Across the whole spike, CD4 TCRs peaked at regions 160-218 and 743-854.

This clonotype originated in an adult in good health. J is TRBJ1-1 and V is TRBV7-3; D unresolved. The sample in question was peripheral blood, obtained on day 0 of AZD1222 vaccination. The CDR3 DNA sequence: TGTGCCAGCAGCTTAGGCAGATACACTGAAGCTTTCTTT. It yields the protein CASSLGRYTEAFF.